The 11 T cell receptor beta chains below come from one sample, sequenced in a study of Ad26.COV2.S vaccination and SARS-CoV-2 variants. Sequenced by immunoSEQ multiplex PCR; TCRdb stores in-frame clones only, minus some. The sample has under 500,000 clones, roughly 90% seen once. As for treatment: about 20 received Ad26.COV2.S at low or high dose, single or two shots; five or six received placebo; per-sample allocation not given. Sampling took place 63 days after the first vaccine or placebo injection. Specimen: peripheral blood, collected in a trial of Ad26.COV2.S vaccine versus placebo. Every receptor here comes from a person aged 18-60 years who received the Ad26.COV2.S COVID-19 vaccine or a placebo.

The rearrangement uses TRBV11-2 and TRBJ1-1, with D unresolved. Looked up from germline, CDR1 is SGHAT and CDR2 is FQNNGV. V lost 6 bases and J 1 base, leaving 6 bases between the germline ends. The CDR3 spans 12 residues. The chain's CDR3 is CASRVTNTEAFF. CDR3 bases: TGTGCCAGCAGGGTTACGAACACTGAAGCTTTCTTT.

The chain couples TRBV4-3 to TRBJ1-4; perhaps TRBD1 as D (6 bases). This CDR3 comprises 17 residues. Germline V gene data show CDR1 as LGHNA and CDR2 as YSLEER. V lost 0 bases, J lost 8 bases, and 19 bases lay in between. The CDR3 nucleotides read TGCGCCAGCAGCCAAGAACCGAGGGGGGTGTTGAACGAAAAACTGTTTTTT. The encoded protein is CASSQEPRGVLNEKLFF.

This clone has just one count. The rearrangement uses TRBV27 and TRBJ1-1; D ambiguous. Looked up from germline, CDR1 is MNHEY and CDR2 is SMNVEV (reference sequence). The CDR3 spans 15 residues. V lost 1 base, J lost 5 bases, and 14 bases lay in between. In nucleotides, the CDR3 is TGTGCCAGCAGTTTATATACCTCAATGGGGACTGAAGCTTTCTTT. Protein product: CASSLYTSMGTEAFF.

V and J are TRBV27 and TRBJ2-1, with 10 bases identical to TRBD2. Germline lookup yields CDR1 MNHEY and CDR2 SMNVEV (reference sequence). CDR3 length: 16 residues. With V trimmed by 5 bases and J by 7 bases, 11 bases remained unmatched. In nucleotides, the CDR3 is TGTGCCAGCAGTCCGCGGAGCGGGGGGGCTAGGAATGAGCAGTTCTTC. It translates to CASSPRSGGARNEQFF.

DNA for the CDR3: TGTGCCAGCTCCAGGGGGCACCTCCAAGAGACCCAGTACTTC. Translating gives CASSRGHLQETQYF. The rearrangement uses TRBV7-2 and TRBJ2-5; TRBD1 aligns across 8 bases. Germline V gene lookup returns CDR1 SGHTA and CDR2 FQGNSA. The V and J ends lost 8 bases and 1 base, in that order; junction bases with no gene match: 6. The CDR3 contains 14 residues.

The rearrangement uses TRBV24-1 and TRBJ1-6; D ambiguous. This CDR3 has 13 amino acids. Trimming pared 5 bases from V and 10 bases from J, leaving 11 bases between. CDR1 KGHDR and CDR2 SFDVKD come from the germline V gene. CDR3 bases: TGTGCCACCAGTGGGGGTGGGCGCTCACCCCTCCACTTT. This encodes CATSGGGRSPLHF.

CDR3 DNA sequence: TGTGCCAGCAGCCGAGACAGTCACTATGGCTACACCTTC. Amino acid sequence: CASSRDSHYGYTF. The chain links TRBV7-9 to TRBJ1-2; D is possibly TRBD1 (5 bases). The CDR3 is 13 amino acids. Germline assignment: CDR1 SEHNR and CDR2 FQNEAQ (reference sequence). V was cut by 5 bases and J by 3 bases, with 10 bases left in between.

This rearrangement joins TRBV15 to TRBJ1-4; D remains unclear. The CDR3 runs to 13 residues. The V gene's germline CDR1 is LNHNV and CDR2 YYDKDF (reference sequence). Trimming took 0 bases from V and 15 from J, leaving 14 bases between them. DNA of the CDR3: TGTGCCACCAGCAGAGATCATAAAGGCGGGTTGTTTTTT. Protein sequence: CATSRDHKGGLFF.

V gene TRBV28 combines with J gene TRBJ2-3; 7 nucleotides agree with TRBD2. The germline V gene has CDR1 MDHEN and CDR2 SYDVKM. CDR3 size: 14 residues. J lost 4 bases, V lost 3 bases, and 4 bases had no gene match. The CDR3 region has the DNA TGTGCCAGCAGTTTTAGGGCGGGGGCAGATACGCAGTATTTT. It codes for CASSFRAGADTQYF.

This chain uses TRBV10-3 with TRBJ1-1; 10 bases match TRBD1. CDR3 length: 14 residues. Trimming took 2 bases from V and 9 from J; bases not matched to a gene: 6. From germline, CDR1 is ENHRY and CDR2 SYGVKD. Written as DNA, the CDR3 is TGTGCCATCAGTGAGGGACAGGGGGGAGTTAAAGCTTTCTTT. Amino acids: CAISEGQGGVKAFF.

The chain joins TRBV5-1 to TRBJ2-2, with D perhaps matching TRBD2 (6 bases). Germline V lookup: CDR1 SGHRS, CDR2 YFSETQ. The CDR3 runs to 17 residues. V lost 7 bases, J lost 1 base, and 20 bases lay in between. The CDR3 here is CASSDRFASVNTGELFF. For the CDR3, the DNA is TGCGCCAGCTCCGATCGATTCGCTAGCGTGAACACCGGGGAGCTGTTTTTT.